These 13 T cell receptor beta chains share one sample of origin, sequenced in a study of blood T cells in healthy people across ages. It was with a sample-barcoded 5' primer and a J-beta primer mix that a second PCR of about 6 to 11 cycles was run. One entry per CDR3 protein, called by TCRdb with MiXCR from the 5' RACE reads. The table records roughly 800,000 distinct CDR3 sequences, roughly 25% of them present only once. The data also belong to a second study, concerning T cells of mothers and their children.

Material: blood. These receptors came from a boy younger than 18 in good health.

The rearrangement joins TRBV7-9 to TRBJ1-2, with unresolved D. Germline V CDR1 and CDR2: SEHNR, FQNEAQ (reference sequence). The CDR3 has 12 amino acids. The V end lost 5 bases, the J end lost 10 bases, and 14 bases lay between the germline ends. CDR3 sequence (DNA): TGTGCCAGCAGCCTCGGCGCTCTCCACTACACCTTC. Encoded protein: CASSLGALHYTF. The complete variable domain, with remaining parts taken from reference TRBV7-9 and TRBJ1-2, reads DTGVSQNPRHKITKRGQNVTFRCDPISEHNRLYWYRQTLGQGPEFLTYFQNEAQLEKSRLLSDRFSAERPKGSFSTLEIQRTEQGDSAMYLCASSLGALHYTFGSGTRLTVV.

This chain uses TRBV29-1 with TRBJ2-5; D is perhaps TRBD1 or TRBD2 (5 bases each). The DNA end is a closer match to TRBJ2-1, so the J assignment may be wrong. Germline V lookup: CDR1 SQVTM, CDR2 ANQGSEA. The CDR3 is 15 residues long. Here the CDR3 reads CSVEWGTGSIHEQFF. The CDR3 coding sequence is TGCAGCGTTGAATGGGGGACGGGGAGCATCCATGAGCAGTTCTTC.

This chain links TRBV15 with TRBJ2-1; unclear D gene. This CDR3 region has 15 residues. Trimming took 1 base from V and 6 from J, leaving 13 bases between them. The germline gives CDR1 LNHNV, CDR2 YYDKDF (reference sequence). Written as DNA, the CDR3 is TGTGCCACCAGCAGAGGAGCACTACACCCCAATGAGCAGTTCTTC. This gives the protein CATSRGALHPNEQFF.

This chain connects TRBV14 to TRBJ2-5, with 8 bases aligning to TRBD1. The CDR3 runs to 14 residues. The ends lost 4 bases at V and 5 bases at J; junction bases unmatched: 6. Germline values: CDR1 SGHDN, CDR2 FVKESK. DNA of the CDR3: TGTGCCAGCAGCCGGACAGGGTTTTATGAGACCCAGTACTTC. Encoded protein: CASSRTGFYETQYF.

The chain has TRBV19 and TRBJ2-2; TRBD2 matches 8 bases. V lost 6 bases and J lost 0; bases outside the gene matches: 0. Germline-derived CDR1 and CDR2 are LNHDA and SQIVND (reference sequence). This CDR3 is 14 amino acids long. CDR3 sequence: CASSGRANTGELFF. Written as DNA, the CDR3 is TGTGCCAGTAGCGGGAGGGCGAACACCGGGGAGCTGTTTTTT. The variable domain in full, completed from reference TRBV19 and TRBJ2-2, reads DGGITQSPKYLFRKEGQNVTLSCEQNLNHDAMYWYRQDPGQGLRLIYYSQIVNDFQKGDIAEGYSVSREKKESFPLTVTSAQKNPTAFYLCASSGRANTGELFFGEGSRLTVL.

This clonotype was recorded at least ten times. The V gene is TRBV10-2, the J gene TRBJ2-1; 13 positions match TRBD2. The germline V gene has CDR1 WSHSY and CDR2 SAAADI. After removal of 8 bases from V and 7 bases from J, the junction contained 2 bases not matched to a gene. The CDR3 is 13 residues long. Here the CDR3 reads CASGLAGVNEQFF. CDR3 coding DNA: TGCGCCAGCGGACTAGCGGGAGTTAATGAGCAGTTCTTC.

The chain is built from TRBV28 and TRBJ2-5, with 8 bases that match TRBD1. The end of the DNA fits TRBJ2-1 better, so the J call may be wrong. Germline CDR1 reads MDHEN; CDR2 reads SYDVKM. CDR3 length equals 20 residues. CDR3: CASSGILGLLGQEVSNEQFF. CDR3 coding DNA: TGTGCCAGCAGTGGGATACTGGGATTACTGGGACAGGAGGTGTCCAATGAGCAGTTCTTC.

The chain joins TRBV18 to TRBJ1-4; the D is unclear. V shed 4 bases and J shed 5 bases, with 17 bases lying between them. The length of the CDR3 is 16 residues. CDR1 and CDR2 (germline): KGHSH, LQKENI. CDR3 residues: CASSRRKDGSNEKLFF. CDR3 nucleotides: TGTGCCAGCTCACGACGAAAGGACGGCTCAAATGAAAAACTGTTTTTT.

This clonotype was recorded a few times. The V call is TRBV28, the J call TRBJ2-5, with a tentative D call TRBD1 (5 bases). CDR3 length: 14 residues. Germline-derived CDR1 and CDR2 are MDHEN and SYDVKM. The germline V and J ends were trimmed by 8 bases and 7 bases, with 20 bases remaining between them. In DNA, the CDR3 is TGTGCCAGCGTTAGGGGCGAAGCGAGAGGGACCCAGTACTTC. Encoded protein: CASVRGEARGTQYF.

This clonotype has just a few counts. V gene TRBV7-9 combines with J gene TRBJ2-5; 7 bases align to TRBD2. Trimming took 4 bases from V and 14 from J; bases not matched to a gene: 13. The CDR3 is made up of 13 amino acids. Germline CDR1 reads SEHNR; CDR2 reads FQNEAQ (reference sequence). CDR3 bases: TGTGCCAGCAGCTCCCTCGGGGGGTTTTGGTTATACTTC. This gives the protein CASSSLGGFWLYF.

This clonotype was counted only a few times. The gene calls are TRBV5-8 and TRBJ2-2, with D perhaps TRBD1 (5 bases). The CDR3 is made up of 17 amino acids. Trimming removed 0 bases at V and 0 bases at J, with 12 bases between. Per the germline V gene, CDR1 is SGHTS and CDR2 is YDEGEE. The CDR3, as DNA: TGTGCCAGCAGCTTGGTTTTTGGACACCCGAACACCGGGGAGCTGTTTTTT. Its translation is CASSLVFGHPNTGELFF.

The chain employs TRBV12-5 and TRBJ2-5; weak D call: TRBD2 (6 bases). The DNA end is a closer match to TRBJ2-1, so the J assignment may be wrong. This CDR3 comprises 14 residues. Germline CDR1 LGHNT, CDR2 FRNRAP. The CDR3, as DNA: TGTGCTAGTGGTCCTCGGACTCGGGGGAATGAGCAGTTCTTC. This encodes CASGPRTRGNEQFF.

The chain couples TRBV5-1 to TRBJ2-5, with 13 positions matching TRBD2. The end of the DNA aligns better with TRBJ2-1, so the J call may be wrong. The CDR3 has 15 residues. Germline-derived CDR1 and CDR2 are SGHRS and YFSETQ. The CDR3: CASSVGLAGYNEQFF. The CDR3 nucleotides read TGCGCCAGCAGCGTGGGACTAGCGGGGTACAATGAGCAGTTCTTC.